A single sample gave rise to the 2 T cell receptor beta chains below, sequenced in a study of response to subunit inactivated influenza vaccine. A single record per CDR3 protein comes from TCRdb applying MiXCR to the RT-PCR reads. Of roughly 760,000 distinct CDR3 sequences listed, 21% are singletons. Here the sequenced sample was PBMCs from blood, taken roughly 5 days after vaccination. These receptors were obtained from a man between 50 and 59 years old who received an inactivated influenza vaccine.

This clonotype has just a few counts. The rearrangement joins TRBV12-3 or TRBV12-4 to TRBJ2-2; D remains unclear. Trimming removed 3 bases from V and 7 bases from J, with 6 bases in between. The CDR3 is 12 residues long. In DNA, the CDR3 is TGTGCCAGCAGTTTTCTGGTCGGGGAGCTGTTTTTT. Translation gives CASSFLVGELFF.

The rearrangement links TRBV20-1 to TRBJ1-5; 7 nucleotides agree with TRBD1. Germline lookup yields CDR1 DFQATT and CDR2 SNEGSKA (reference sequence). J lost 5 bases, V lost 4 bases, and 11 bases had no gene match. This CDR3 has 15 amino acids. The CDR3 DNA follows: TGCAGTGCTACCCGACAGGGTCAAAACTATCAGCCCCAGCATTTT. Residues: CSATRQGQNYQPQHF.